Presented here are 20 T cell receptor beta chains from one specimen sequenced in a study of T cell responses to AZD1222 COVID-19 vaccine (dated by TCRdb to 2020 to 2023). What this sample's time point label stands for: baseline before first vaccination. To prepare the library, the immunoSEQ multiplex PCR assay was applied. TCRdb's version of the immuneACCESS table is confined to in-frame rearrangements and falls short of the full clone set. An unresolved V gene accounts for under half of the shortfall where checked; the remainder is of unknown origin. This sample is represented by some 130,000 clones; 90% of them were singletons. 6.9% of the sample belongs to the ten largest clones. This specimen was peripheral blood, taken on day 0 of AZD1222 vaccination. The source of these receptors is an adult in good health.

J is TRBJ2-7 and V is TRBV15; D possibly corresponds to TRBD2 (5 bases). The ends were cut back, 0 bases at V and 4 bases at J, with 13 bases in the middle. Germline V lookup: CDR1 LNHNV, CDR2 YYDKDF (reference sequence). The CDR3 consists of 15 residues. CDR3 sequence: CATSRDRSSAYEQYF. In nucleotides, the CDR3 is TGTGCCACCAGCAGAGATCGGAGTAGCGCGTACGAGCAGTACTTC.

The chain uses TRBV11-1 and TRBJ1-4; weak D call: TRBD1 (5 bases). V shed 5 bases and J shed 7 bases, with 11 bases lying between them. The CDR3 has 13 amino acids. CDR1 and CDR2 (germline): SGHAT, FQDESV (reference sequence). In DNA, the CDR3 is TGTGCCAGCAGCCAGGGTACTGGTGAAAAACTGTTTTTT. Translated: CASSQGTGEKLFF.

The CDR3 region is CASSRPGLPYEQYF. The CDR3 nucleotides read TGTGCCAGCAGCCGCCCGGGATTACCCTACGAGCAGTACTTC. The chain uses TRBV6-2 or TRBV6-3 and TRBJ2-7; D is possibly TRBD2 (5 bases). Trimming removed 6 bases from V and 2 bases from J, with 14 bases in between. This CDR3 spans 14 amino acids. Germline V CDR1 and CDR2: MNHEY, SVGEGT.

In its sample, this clone was seen once. V is TRBV10-3 and J is TRBJ1-1; 7 nucleotides line up with TRBD1. V was pared by 10 bases and J by 4 bases, with 9 bases of the junction left unmatched. From germline, CDR1 is ENHRY and CDR2 SYGVKD. This CDR3 region has 13 residues. CDR3 amino acids: CATEPRQGTEAFF. CDR3 coding DNA: TGTGCCACCGAGCCTCGACAGGGCACTGAAGCTTTCTTT.

CDR3 amino acids: CASSEATGFYGYTF. DNA for the CDR3: TGTGCCAGCAGTGAGGCGACAGGGTTCTATGGCTACACCTTC. The V and J genes are TRBV6-1 and TRBJ1-2; TRBD1 matches at 7 bases. The CDR3 consists of 14 residues. Looked up from germline, CDR1 is MNHNS and CDR2 is SASEGT. With 3 bases clipped from V and 4 bases from J, the junction kept 5 bases outside the gene matches.

The V gene is TRBV6-5, the J gene TRBJ2-2, with D perhaps assigned TRBD1 or TRBD2 (6 bases each). Looked up from germline, CDR1 is MNHEY and CDR2 is SVGAGI. V lost 11 bases and J 6 bases, leaving 22 bases between the germline ends. The CDR3 loop spans 15 amino acids. Here the CDR3 reads CAGGPGRGKAGELFF. CDR3 nucleotide sequence: TGTGCCGGGGGGCCCGGTAGAGGGAAAGCCGGGGAGCTGTTTTTT.

This clone was found once. The rearrangement links TRBV19 to TRBJ2-7, with unresolved D. Trimming took off 11 bases at V and 4 bases at J, with 3 bases between the two ends. The germline V gene encodes CDR1 LNHDA and CDR2 SQIVND (reference sequence). This CDR3 is built from 8 residues. The CDR3 sequence is CARYEQYF. The CDR3 DNA reads TGTGCCCGTTACGAGCAGTACTTC. The variable domain in full, completed from reference TRBV19 and TRBJ2-7, reads DGGITQSPKYLFRKEGQNVTLSCEQNLNHDAMYWYRQDPGQGLRLIYYSQIVNDFQKGDIAEGYSVSREKKESFPLTVTSAQKNPTAFYLCARYEQYFGPGTRLTVT.

This chain joins TRBV18 and TRBJ1-2, with 8 bases that match TRBD1. V dropped 4 bases and J dropped 8; count of bases not matched to a gene: 9. CDR1 KGHSH and CDR2 LQKENI come from the germline V gene. There are 14 residues in the CDR3. CDR3 sequence (DNA): TGTGCCAGCTCACTTGGCAGGGGGCTAGAAGGCTACACCTTC. Its protein product is CASSLGRGLEGYTF.

This clone was observed a handful of times. This sequence joins TRBV6-6 and TRBJ1-6, with D perhaps matching TRBD1 (5 bases). V lost 5 bases to trimming and J lost 0 bases, with 17 bases between them. The CDR3 totals 18 residues. The germline V gene encodes CDR1 MNHNY and CDR2 SVGAGI (reference sequence). As DNA, the CDR3 is TGTGCCAGCAGTCCTTGGCCTGGGGCGAGCTCCTATAATTCACCCCTCCACTTT. Translating gives CASSPWPGASSYNSPLHF.

For this clone: Sequence at one end of the junction differs from germline and may be a read error. The rearrangement joins TRBV7-3 to TRBJ2-1, with 10 bases aligning to TRBD1. The V gene's germline CDR1 is SGHTA and CDR2 FQGTGA. This CDR3 region has 15 residues. In nucleotides, the CDR3 is TGTGCCAGCAGCTTCGGACAGGGGGTCTACGATGAGCAGTTCTTC. This encodes CASSFGQGVYDEQFF.

The CDR3 DNA is TGTGCCAGCAGTTTATGGGGGACGGTGAACACTGAAGCTTTCTTT. Its protein is CASSLWGTVNTEAFF. This chain links TRBV27 with TRBJ1-1, with TRBD1 as a possible D gene (5 bases). This CDR3 comprises 15 residues. The ends were cut back, 1 base at V and 0 bases at J, with 9 bases in the middle. Germline CDR1 reads MNHEY; CDR2 reads SMNVEV (reference sequence).

The genes are TRBV27 and TRBJ2-7; 15 bases fit TRBD2. The ends lost 5 bases at V and 7 bases at J; junction bases unmatched: 3. The germline V gene has CDR1 MNHEY and CDR2 SMNVEV (reference sequence). The CDR3 is 14 amino acids. The CDR3, as DNA: TGTGCCAGCAGTACCGGACTAGCGGGAGGGGAGCAGTACTTC. Residues: CASSTGLAGGEQYF.

The chain joins TRBV7-9 to TRBJ2-7; 11 positions agree with TRBD1. J lost 9 bases, V lost 0 bases, and 7 bases had no gene match. The CDR3 sequence is 15 residues long. CDR1 SEHNR and CDR2 FQNEAQ come from the germline V gene (reference sequence). CDR3 sequence (DNA): TGTGCCAGCAGCTTAGCAGGGACAGGGGGAAAAGGGCAGTACTTC. It encodes CASSLAGTGGKGQYF.

V and J are TRBV27 and TRBJ2-3, with 9 bases matching TRBD1. The germline V gene encodes CDR1 MNHEY and CDR2 SMNVEV (reference sequence). This CDR3 spans 15 amino acids. The V segment lost 3 bases and the J segment 6 bases; nucleotides outside the gene matches: 7. CDR3 sequence reads: CASSFGTGPRDTQYF. In DNA form, the CDR3 reads TGTGCCAGCAGTTTCGGGACAGGGCCCCGGGATACGCAGTATTTT.

The gene calls are TRBV5-1 and TRBJ2-2; D is unresolved. CDR3 length: 14 residues. The V and J ends lost 2 bases and 1 base respectively, with 6 bases between them. Germline V gives CDR1 SGHRS, CDR2 YFSETQ. The CDR3 protein is CASSFLQNTGELFF. Written as DNA, the CDR3 is TGCGCCAGCAGCTTCCTGCAGAACACCGGGGAGCTGTTTTTT.

This sequence joins TRBV7-9 and TRBJ2-2; D gene uncertain. The CDR3 covers 18 residues. Germline V lookup: CDR1 SEHNR, CDR2 FQNEAQ (reference sequence). V shed 6 bases and J shed 1 base, with 21 bases lying between them. This chain's CDR3 is CASSHNLGAYWNTGELFF. The CDR3 DNA sequence: TGTGCCAGCAGTCACAACCTAGGCGCGTATTGGAACACCGGGGAGCTGTTTTTT.

This clone has just one count. The chain is built from TRBV7-3 and TRBJ2-2; 11 bases fit TRBD2. CDR1 is SGHTA and CDR2 is FQGTGA in the germline V gene. The CDR3 loop spans 17 amino acids. The trim removed 5 bases at V and 5 bases at J, leaving 10 bases unmatched. The CDR3 sequence: CASSRLAGGPGTGELFF. For the CDR3, the DNA is TGTGCCAGCAGCCGTCTAGCGGGGGGACCCGGGACCGGGGAGCTGTTTTTT.

The J gene is TRBJ1-2, the V gene TRBV19; D is possibly TRBD1 (6 bases). Looked up from germline, CDR1 is LNHDA and CDR2 is SQIVND (reference sequence). The CDR3 covers 13 residues. With 7 bases removed from V and 8 bases from J, the gap between germline ends came to 17 bases. The CDR3 DNA is TGTGCCAGTAAGAGGGGGGACTTCCTCGGCTACACCTTC. Amino acids: CASKRGDFLGYTF. Full variable domain (remainder filled in from reference TRBV19 and TRBJ1-2): DGGITQSPKYLFRKEGQNVTLSCEQNLNHDAMYWYRQDPGQGLRLIYYSQIVNDFQKGDIAEGYSVSREKKESFPLTVTSAQKNPTAFYLCASKRGDFLGYTFGSGTRLTVV.

The gene calls are TRBV6-5 and TRBJ1-4; D gene unclear. Per germline, CDR1 MNHEY and CDR2 SVGAGI. Trimming removed 6 bases at V and 7 bases at J, with 6 bases between. The CDR3 totals 11 residues. CDR3 DNA: TGTGCCAGCAGCCCAGGTGAAAAACTGTTTTTT. The encoded protein is CASSPGEKLFF.

This sequence joins TRBV7-2 and TRBJ1-1, with D possibly matching TRBD1 (6 bases). V was shortened by 3 bases and J by 2 bases, with 13 bases between the two germline ends. The CDR3 length is 15 residues. Germline CDR1 reads SGHTA; CDR2 reads FQGNSA. CDR3 in amino acids: CASSFSTGINTEAFF. CDR3 DNA sequence: TGTGCCAGCAGCTTTTCGACAGGAATAAACACTGAAGCTTTCTTT.